These 25 T cell receptor beta chains were all obtained from the same sample, sequenced in a study of blood T cell repertoires in COVID-19. Profiled with immunoSEQ multiplex PCR; TCRdb holds only in-frame clones, not every one. The sample yields 95,000 or so clones, less than 90% seen once. The specimen was peripheral blood. The receptor set was obtained from a man older than 75 with active or convalescent COVID-19.

The V and J genes are TRBV18 and TRBJ2-5; perhaps TRBD2 as D (6 bases). Germline CDR1 is KGHSH and CDR2 is LQKENI. The CDR3 consists of 13 residues. Between the trimmed V and J ends, which lost 8 bases and 0 bases, there was a span of 10 bases. CDR3 region: CASHRENQETQYF. The CDR3 nucleotides read TGTGCCAGCCACCGGGAGAACCAAGAGACCCAGTACTTC.

This clone was detected only once. The chain is built from TRBV5-4 and TRBJ1-5; 7 bases map to TRBD1. CDR3 length: 14 residues. Germline V gene lookup returns CDR1 SGHNT and CDR2 YYREEE (reference sequence). The V segment lost 3 bases and the J segment 6 bases; nucleotides outside the gene matches: 6. Here the CDR3 DNA reads TGTGCCAGCAGCTCAGACAGGGTTGGTCAGCCCCAGCATTTT. The encoded protein is CASSSDRVGQPQHF.

The chain is built from TRBV7-8 and TRBJ2-3; TRBD2 matches at 11 bases. Trimming took 1 base from V and 2 from J; bases not matched to a gene: 5. CDR3 size: 17 residues. In germline, CDR1 is SGHVS, CDR2 FQNEAQ. The CDR3 here is CASSLEGTSGITDTQYF. The CDR3 region has the DNA TGTGCCAGCAGCTTAGAGGGGACTAGCGGAATCACAGATACGCAGTATTTT. The full variable domain, its missing parts supplied by reference TRBV7-8 and TRBJ2-3, is GAGVSQSPRYKVAKRGQDVALRCDPISGHVSLFWYQQALGQGPEFLTYFQNEAQLDKSGLPSDRFFAERPEGSVSTLKIQRTQQEDSAVYLCASSLEGTSGITDTQYFGPGTRLTVL.

V is TRBV4-1 and J is TRBJ2-2; TRBD2 aligns across 16 bases. Germline loops: CDR1 MGHRA, CDR2 YSYEKL. The CDR3 contains 18 residues. Trimming removed 0 bases from V and 8 bases from J; junction bases left unmatched: 6. Written as DNA, the CDR3 is TGCGCCAGCAGCCAAGAGGTCCCGGGACTAGCGGGAGGGGGGGAGCTGTTTTTT. Amino acid sequence: CASSQEVPGLAGGGELFF.

This chain connects TRBV7-8 to TRBJ2-1; tentatively, D is TRBD1 or TRBD2 (7 bases each). V was clipped by 5 bases and J by 7 bases, with 18 bases between them. The germline CDR1 and CDR2 sequences are SGHVS and FQNEAQ. This CDR3 has 15 amino acids. DNA of the CDR3: TGTGCCAGCAGCCTAGACAGGGCGCGGGGGAATGAGCAGTTCTTC. This codes for CASSLDRARGNEQFF.

V and J are TRBV6-6 and TRBJ2-7, with 7 nucleotides matching TRBD2. CDR1 is MNHNY, CDR2 SVGAGI, per germline (reference sequence). V shed 9 bases and J 5 bases; nucleotides not matched to a gene: 13. The CDR3 has 14 amino acids. The CDR3 nucleotides read TGTGCCAGGTCTAGTTGTGGCGGGAGAAACGAGCAGTACTTC. This codes for CARSSCGGRNEQYF.

This clone was seen a single time. The chain joins TRBV27 to TRBJ2-7; D gene ambiguous. Trimming cost V 8 bases and J 4 bases, with 9 bases left between them. CDR1 is MNHEY, CDR2 SMNVEV, per germline (reference sequence). This CDR3 spans 11 amino acids. The CDR3 is CASGRNYEQYF. DNA for the CDR3: TGTGCCAGCGGCAGAAATTACGAGCAGTACTTC.

CDR3 coding DNA: TGCGCCAGCAGCTCCGGGACTAGCGGAAACAATGAGCAGTTCTTC. It specifies CASSSGTSGNNEQFF. The V gene is TRBV5-1, the J gene TRBJ2-1, with 11 bases aligning to TRBD2. Losses at the gene ends were 3 bases for V and 5 bases for J; bases not matched to a gene: 4. The V gene's germline CDR1 is SGHRS and CDR2 YFSETQ. The CDR3 is 15 amino acids.

V gene TRBV3-1 (or the pseudogene TRBV3-2) combines with J gene TRBJ1-4, with TRBD1 matching 9 bases. Germline CDR1 and CDR2: LGHDT and YNNKEL (reference sequence). After removal of 4 bases from V and 8 bases from J, the junction contained 5 bases not matched to a gene. This CDR3 has 14 residues. The CDR3 DNA reads as TGTGCCAGCAGCCTTACAGGGGGCCGGGAAAAACTGTTTTTT. Protein: CASSLTGGREKLFF.

The V gene is TRBV3-1 (or the pseudogene TRBV3-2), the J gene TRBJ2-1; 9 positions agree with TRBD1. V gave up 8 bases and J gave up 5 bases; unmatched junction bases: 7. Germline assignment: CDR1 LGHDT and CDR2 YNNKEL (reference sequence). This CDR3 has 14 residues. CDR3 coding DNA: TGTGCCAGCGAAAACAGGGGGCAAAACAATGAGCAGTTCTTC. This gives the protein CASENRGQNNEQFF.

The chain recombines TRBV10-3 with TRBJ2-3, with 8 bases that match TRBD2. CDR3 length: 15 residues. With V trimmed by 6 bases and J by 2 bases, 7 bases remained unmatched. The germline V gene encodes CDR1 ENHRY and CDR2 SYGVKD. The CDR3 nucleotides are TGTGCCATCAGGGCTAGCGGGCTTTCCACAGATACGCAGTATTTT. This translates into CAIRASGLSTDTQYF.

V and J are TRBV3-1 (or the pseudogene TRBV3-2) and TRBJ2-2, with 8 bases fitting TRBD2. Germline V lookup: CDR1 LGHDT, CDR2 YNNKEL (reference sequence). The CDR3 is made up of 17 amino acids. Trimming cost V 1 base and J 7 bases; bases outside gene matches: 11. CDR3: CASSQGASGLLGGELFF. DNA of the CDR3: TGTGCCAGCAGCCAAGGGGCTAGCGGGCTTTTGGGCGGGGAGCTGTTTTTT.

The V call is TRBV11-2, the J call TRBJ2-2; no clear D gene. The CDR3 is made up of 16 amino acids. Per the germline V gene, CDR1 is SGHAT and CDR2 is FQNNGV. V was clipped by 6 bases and J by 0 bases, with 14 bases between them. In DNA form, the CDR3 reads TGTGCCAGCAGTTTTACCCGACTGCCGAACACCGGGGAGCTGTTTTTT. Encoded protein: CASSFTRLPNTGELFF.

The gene calls are TRBV4-3 and TRBJ2-1; 9 nucleotides agree with TRBD1. Germline loops: CDR1 LGHNA, CDR2 YSLEER. V was pared by 3 bases and J by 7 bases, with 10 bases of the junction left unmatched. The CDR3 length is 16 residues. This CDR3 is CASSQDRDRVWNEQFF. The CDR3, as DNA: TGCGCCAGCAGCCAGGACCGGGACAGGGTATGGAATGAGCAGTTCTTC.

V gene TRBV28 combines with J gene TRBJ1-5; D unresolved. Between the trimmed V and J ends, which lost 4 bases and 0 bases, there was a span of 7 bases. This CDR3 has 14 amino acids. Germline V gives CDR1 MDHEN, CDR2 SYDVKM. CDR3 sequence reads: CASSSPGSNQPQHF. The CDR3 nucleotides are TGTGCCAGCAGTTCCCCCGGTAGCAATCAGCCCCAGCATTTT.

The chain has TRBV4-1 and TRBJ2-7, with no clear D. Per germline, CDR1 MGHRA and CDR2 YSYEKL. V was clipped by 4 bases and J by 4 bases, with 11 bases between them. The CDR3 has 13 residues. Written as DNA, the CDR3 is TGCGCCAGCAGCCTGACTGGCATATACGAGCAGTACTTC. It is translated as CASSLTGIYEQYF.

This clone came up a few times. The chain couples TRBV10-3 to TRBJ2-2, with 9 bases lining up with TRBD2. The V and J ends lost 4 bases and 7 bases, in that order; junction bases with no gene match: 7. CDR3 length: 15 residues. Germline assignment: CDR1 ENHRY and CDR2 SYGVKD. CDR3 nucleotides: TGTGCCATCAGTGGGGTAGCGGGAGTTGTCGGGGAGCTGTTTTTT. It is translated as CAISGVAGVVGELFF.

The chain uses TRBV5-1 and TRBJ2-5, with a possible D match to TRBD2 (6 bases). Per the germline V gene, CDR1 is SGHRS and CDR2 is YFSETQ. CDR3 length equals 16 residues. Between the trimmed V and J ends, which lost 1 base and 4 bases, there was a span of 17 bases. CDR3 nucleotide sequence: TGCGCCAGCAGCTTGATGGGACTCCCCTCTGGAGAGACCCAGTACTTC. Translation: CASSLMGLPSGETQYF.

This clone was detected only once. V usage is TRBV9 and J usage is TRBJ2-1; 7 positions match TRBD2. Germline CDR1 and CDR2: SGDLS and YYNGEE. There are 15 residues in the CDR3. V shed 0 bases, J shed 7 bases, and the junction held 7 bases outside the gene matches. As DNA, the CDR3 is TGTGCCAGCAGCGTAGATGACGGGGGGTCAAATGAGCAGTTCTTC. Its translation: CASSVDDGGSNEQFF.

The chain couples TRBV6-6 to TRBJ2-7; 7 bases agree with TRBD2. V dropped 6 bases and J dropped 0; count of bases not matched to a gene: 5. Germline V lookup: CDR1 MNHNY, CDR2 SVGAGI (reference sequence). The CDR3 has 14 amino acids. CDR3 loop: CASSQTSISYEQYF. The CDR3 DNA is TGTGCCAGCAGCCAGACTAGCATCTCCTACGAGCAGTACTTC.

With respect to this clone: Compared with germline, one end of the junction differs, possibly owing to a read error. This chain joins TRBV3-1 (or the pseudogene TRBV3-2) and TRBJ2-7, with TRBD1 identical over 9 bases. This CDR3 is 11 amino acids long. CDR1 LGHDT and CDR2 YNNKEL come from the germline V gene (reference sequence). The CDR3 protein is CASSGTGSRHF. The CDR3 DNA is TGTGCCAGCAGCGGGACAGGGTCTAGGCACTTC.

The V gene is TRBV7-9, the J gene TRBJ2-1; 12 positions agree with TRBD2. This CDR3 is 15 amino acids long. Germline-derived CDR1 and CDR2 are SEHNR and FQNEAQ (reference sequence). Losses at the gene ends were 5 bases for V and 7 bases for J; bases not matched to a gene: 6. CDR3 nucleotide sequence: TGTGCCAGCAGCGAGACTAGCGGGAGCTTGAATGAGCAGTTCTTC. Translating gives CASSETSGSLNEQFF.

The chain uses TRBV7-6 and TRBJ1-1, with 7 bases identical to TRBD1. The CDR3 extends over 15 amino acids. Trimming at V came to 5 bases and at J to 8 bases, leaving 14 bases not matched to a gene. Germline values: CDR1 SGHVS, CDR2 FNYEAQ. In DNA, the CDR3 is TGTGCCAGCAGCCCGGGACAGTTAGGGGATCAGGAAGCTTTCTTT. Translated, it gives CASSPGQLGDQEAFF.

This chain links TRBV30 with TRBJ1-5; D call uncertain. The CDR3 extends over 12 amino acids. Germline V lookup: CDR1 GTSNPN, CDR2 SVGIG (reference sequence). V lost 0 bases and J lost 4, with 4 bases in between. The CDR3 nucleotides are TGTGCCTGGAGTGTCCGGAATCAGCCCCAGCATTTT. Translated, it gives CAWSVRNQPQHF.

The chain couples TRBV24-1 to TRBJ2-1, with 12 bases identical to TRBD2. V shed 4 bases and J 9 bases; nucleotides not matched to a gene: 3. This CDR3 has 14 amino acids. From germline, CDR1 is KGHDR and CDR2 SFDVKD. This CDR3 is CATSDPTSGSEQFF. CDR3 sequence (DNA): TGTGCCACCAGTGACCCGACTAGCGGGAGTGAGCAGTTCTTC.